The present T cell receptor beta chain was sequenced within a study of Graves' ophthalmopathy and Graves' hyperthyroidism. This clonotype was counted ten times or more. The CDR3 is 19 residues long. V shed 1 base and J 4 bases; nucleotides not matched to a gene: 17. Germline V CDR1 and CDR2: SNHLY, FYNNEI. Amplified material comprised TCR beta CDR3 regions derived from RNA transcripts. First-round RT-PCR used HTBI primers; second-round multiplex PCR followed. TCRdb re-called the multiplex PCR reads with MiXCR, one entry per CDR3 protein. Seen here are about 480,000 distinct CDR3 sequences, around an eighth observed once, and the top ten hold 9.8%.

Sequencing was carried out using blood. The chain combines TRBV2 with TRBJ2-3; TRBD2 agrees at 7 bases. The TCR was taken from a woman aged 25 to 39 with Graves' ophthalmopathy. The CDR3 region is CASSEEAILEGGRADTQYF. The CDR3 DNA reads as TGTGCCAGCAGTGAAGAGGCAATACTAGAGGGAGGGCGGGCAGATACGCAGTATTTT.